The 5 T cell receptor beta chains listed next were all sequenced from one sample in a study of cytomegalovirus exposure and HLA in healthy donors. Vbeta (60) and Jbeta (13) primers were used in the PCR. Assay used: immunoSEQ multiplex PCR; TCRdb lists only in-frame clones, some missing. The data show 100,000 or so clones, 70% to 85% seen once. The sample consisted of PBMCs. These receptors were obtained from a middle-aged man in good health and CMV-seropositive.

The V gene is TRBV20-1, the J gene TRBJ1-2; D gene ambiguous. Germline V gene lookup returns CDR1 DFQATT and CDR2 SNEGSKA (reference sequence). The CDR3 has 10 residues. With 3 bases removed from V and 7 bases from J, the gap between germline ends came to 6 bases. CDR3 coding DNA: TGCAGTGCTAGCTTCGGTGGCTACACCTTC. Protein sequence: CSASFGGYTF.

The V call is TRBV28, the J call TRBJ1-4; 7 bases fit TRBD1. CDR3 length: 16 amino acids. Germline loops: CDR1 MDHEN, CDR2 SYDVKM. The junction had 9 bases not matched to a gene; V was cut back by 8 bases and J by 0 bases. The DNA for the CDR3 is TGTGCCAGCGGAACACAGGGGCCTCCAACTAATGAAAAACTGTTTTTT. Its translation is CASGTQGPPTNEKLFF.

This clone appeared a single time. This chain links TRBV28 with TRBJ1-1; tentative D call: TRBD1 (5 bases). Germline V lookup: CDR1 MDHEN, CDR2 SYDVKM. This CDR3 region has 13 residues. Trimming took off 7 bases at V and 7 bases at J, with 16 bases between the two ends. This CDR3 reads CASKPEGLGEAFF. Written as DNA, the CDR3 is TGTGCCAGCAAACCCGAGGGACTGGGTGAAGCTTTCTTT.

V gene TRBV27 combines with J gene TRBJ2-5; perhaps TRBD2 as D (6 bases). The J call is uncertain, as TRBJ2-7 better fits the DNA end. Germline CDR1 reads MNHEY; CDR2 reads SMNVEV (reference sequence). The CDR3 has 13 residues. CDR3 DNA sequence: TGTGCCAGCAGTCCCAGGGAGGCCCACGAGCAGTACTTC. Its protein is CASSPREAHEQYF.

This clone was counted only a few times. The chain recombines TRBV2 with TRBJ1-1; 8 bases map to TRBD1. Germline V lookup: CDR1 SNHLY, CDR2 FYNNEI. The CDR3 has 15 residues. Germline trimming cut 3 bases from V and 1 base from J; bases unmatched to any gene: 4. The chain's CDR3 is CASSDGQGGNTEAFF. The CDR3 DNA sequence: TGTGCCAGCAGTGACGGACAGGGCGGGAACACTGAAGCTTTCTTT.